This paragraph covers one TCR beta chain sequence. Its antigen is as yet unknown. This specimen belongs to a study of response to subunit inactivated influenza vaccine. Study-wide findings and caveats: That few new T cells are recruited by each seasonal influenza vaccination was the authors' suggestion.

MiXCR was run by TCRdb on the RT-PCR reads, yielding one entry per CDR3 protein. The table lists roughly 520,000 distinct CDR3 sequences, over 25% of them singletons. The sequencing here drew on CD4+ T cells sorted from PBMCs, taken 4 to 6 days after vaccination. This clonotype was sampled from a man aged 50 to 60 who received an inactivated influenza vaccine.

The CDR3 region has the DNA TGTGCCAGCAGCGCGGGGGTGCCCGGGGAGCTGTTTTTT. This encodes CASSAGVPGELFF. This chain connects TRBV11-2 to TRBJ2-2; 7 bases line up with TRBD2. Germline V gene sequence: CDR1 SGHAT, CDR2 FQNNGV. V lost 5 bases, J lost 6 bases, and 3 bases stayed unmatched. This CDR3 spans 13 amino acids. The full variable domain, its missing parts supplied by reference TRBV11-2 and TRBJ2-2, is EAGVAQSPRYKIIEKRQSVAFWCNPISGHATLYWYQQILGQGPKLLIQFQNNGVVDDSQLPKDRFSAERLKGVDSTLKIQPAKLEDSAVYLCASSAGVPGELFFGEGSRLTVL.